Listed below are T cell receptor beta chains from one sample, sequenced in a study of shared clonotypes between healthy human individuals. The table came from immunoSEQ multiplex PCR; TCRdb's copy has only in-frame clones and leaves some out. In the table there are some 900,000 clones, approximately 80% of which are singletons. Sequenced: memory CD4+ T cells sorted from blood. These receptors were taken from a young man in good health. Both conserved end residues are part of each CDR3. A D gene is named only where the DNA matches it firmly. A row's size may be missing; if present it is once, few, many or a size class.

CASSGQDRGGHSSGTSGQDEQYF	TGTGCCAGCAGCGGACAGGACAGGGGCGGGCATAGTAGCGGGACTAGCGGCCAGGACGAGCAGTACTTC	TRBD2	TRBV9	TRBJ2-7	.
CASSLDAGTSGSYEQYF	TGTGCCAGTAGTTTGGACGCCGGGACTAGCGGGTCCTACGAGCAGTACTTC	TRBD2	TRBV19	TRBJ2-7	once
CASSQDRAGFYEQYF	TGCGCCAGCAGCCAAGATAGGGCTGGGTTTTACGAGCAGTACTTC	.	TRBV4-3	TRBJ2-7	many
CASSRRPGTGNEQFF	TGTGCCAGCAGCCGCCGTCCCGGGACAGGGAATGAGCAGTTCTTC	TRBD1	TRBV7-3	TRBJ2-1	.
CASFGTYSYEQYF	TGTGCCAGCTTCGGAACTTACTCCTACGAGCAGTACTTC	.	TRBV6-1	TRBJ2-7	.
CASSSAGRANTGELFF	TGCGCCAGCAGCTCCGCCGGCAGGGCGAACACCGGGGAGCTGTTTTTT	.	TRBV5-1	TRBJ2-2	.
CASSRTGTYEQYF	TGTGCCAGCAGCCGGACAGGGACCTACGAGCAGTACTTC	TRBD1	TRBV28	TRBJ2-7	.
CASYPGGSNEQFF	TGTGCCAGCTACCCCGGGGGGTCCAATGAGCAGTTCTTC	TRBD2	TRBV6-6	TRBJ2-1	.
CSVAPLVSYGYTF	TGCAGCGTTGCCCCGCTGGTGAGCTATGGCTACACCTTC	.	TRBV29-1	TRBJ1-2	.
CASSLWRGFEAFF	TGTGCCAGCAGTTTATGGAGAGGGTTTGAAGCTTTCTTT	.	TRBV27	TRBJ1-1	.
CASSLAGDGNEQFF	TGCGCCAGCAGCTTAGCGGGAGATGGGAATGAGCAGTTCTTC	TRBD2	TRBV5-1	TRBJ2-1	once
CASSLEETGLREQYF	TGCGCCAGCAGCTTGGAGGAGACAGGGCTTCGCGAGCAGTACTTC	TRBD1	TRBV5-1	TRBJ2-7	.
CASSFSRTDEQYF	TGTGCCAGCAGCTTTTCTAGGACAGACGAGCAGTACTTC	.	TRBV14	TRBJ2-7	.
CASSLEGLRISGNTIYF	TGTGCCAGCAGTTTAGAGGGCCTCCGGATTTCTGGAAACACCATATATTTT	.	TRBV28	TRBJ1-3	few
CSVASGQKGPTF	TGCAGCGTTGCGTCGGGACAGAAAGGGCCGACTTTT	TRBD1	TRBV29-1	TRBJ1-3	.
CASSVGEGGIFNEQFF	TGTGCCAGCAGCGTAGGAGAAGGGGGAATATTCAATGAGCAGTTCTTC	.	TRBV9	TRBJ2-1	.
CAWSMTGDHTDTQYF	TGTGCCTGGAGCATGACAGGGGACCACACAGATACGCAGTATTTT	TRBD1	TRBV30	TRBJ2-3	.
CASSSWTSGRGPTDTQYF	TGTGCCAGCTCATCTTGGACTAGCGGGAGGGGTCCCACAGATACGCAGTATTTT	TRBD2	TRBV18	TRBJ2-3	.
CASKRGGKSGNTIYF	TGTGCCAGCAAAAGGGGGGGAAAATCTGGAAACACCATATATTTT	.	TRBV13	TRBJ1-3	.
CASSLLGSTNEKLFF	TGCGCCAGCAGCTTGCTAGGATCTACTAATGAAAAACTGTTTTTT	.	TRBV5-1	TRBJ1-4	few
CASSLPPGGSAFF	TGTGCCAGCAGTCTTCCACCCGGGGGCTCGGCTTTCTTT	.	TRBV28	TRBJ1-1	many
CASSQALAGGLSEQYF	TGTGCCAGCAGCCAAGCTCTAGCGGGAGGTTTAAGCGAGCAGTACTTC	TRBD2	TRBV14	TRBJ2-7	.
CASSYSYRGQETQYF	TGTGCCAGCAGTTACTCGTACAGGGGACAAGAGACCCAGTACTTC	TRBD1	TRBV6-6	TRBJ2-5	few